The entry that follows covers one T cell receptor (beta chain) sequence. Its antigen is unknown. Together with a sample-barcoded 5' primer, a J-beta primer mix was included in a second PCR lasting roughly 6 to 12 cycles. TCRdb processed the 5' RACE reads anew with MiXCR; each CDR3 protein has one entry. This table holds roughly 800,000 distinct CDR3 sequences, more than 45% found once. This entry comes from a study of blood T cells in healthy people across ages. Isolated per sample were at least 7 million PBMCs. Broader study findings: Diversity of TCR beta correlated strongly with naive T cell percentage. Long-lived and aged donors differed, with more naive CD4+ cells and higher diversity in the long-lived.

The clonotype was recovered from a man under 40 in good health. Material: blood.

The CDR3 loop is CASNSEGNTIYF. The DNA for the CDR3 is TGTGCCAGCAATTCGGAGGGAAACACCATATATTTT. The chain is built from TRBV18 and TRBJ1-3, with D uncertain. The CDR3 length is 12 residues. The V gene's germline CDR1 is KGHSH and CDR2 LQKENI. V lost 8 bases, J lost 4 bases, and 9 bases lay in between.